This entry lists 3 T cell receptor beta chains sequenced from one sample in a study of blood T cell repertoires in COVID-19. TCRdb's copy holds only in-frame clones and misses some; the assay was immunoSEQ multiplex PCR. There are 450,000 to 600,000 clones in the sample; about 85% occur only once, and roughly 0.7% lies in the top ten. Sequencing input: PBMCs or T cells enriched from blood (not recorded which). All receptors come from a woman between 18 and 29 years old who had recovered from COVID-19.

The rearrangement links TRBV2 to TRBJ2-7; D is perhaps TRBD1 (6 bases). V lost 5 bases to trimming and J lost 6 bases, with 11 bases between them. Germline V gene data show CDR1 as SNHLY and CDR2 as FYNNEI. This CDR3 is 12 amino acids long. The CDR3 DNA follows: TGTGCCAGCAGTTTTACAGGGAGCGAGCAGTACTTC. This gives the protein CASSFTGSEQYF.

The chain carries TRBV28 and TRBJ1-5; 9 bases align to TRBD1. Germline V CDR1 and CDR2: MDHEN, SYDVKM. V lost 6 bases to trimming and J lost 2 bases; unmatched junction nucleotides: 5. The CDR3 loop spans 15 amino acids. CDR3 coding DNA: TGTGCCAGCAGGGGGGACAGGGAGGGCAATCAGCCCCAGCATTTT. It translates to CASRGDREGNQPQHF.

CDR3 protein: CASGLVGRDYWGSYEQYF. The CDR3 DNA reads as TGTGCTAGTGGTTTGGTTGGCCGGGACTACTGGGGGTCCTACGAGCAGTACTTC. The chain recombines TRBV12-5 with TRBJ2-7; TRBD2 matches at 7 bases. The CDR3 loop spans 18 amino acids. The V segment lost 0 bases and the J segment 1 base; nucleotides outside the gene matches: 12. Germline V gene sequence: CDR1 LGHNT, CDR2 FRNRAP.